The table lists the clone carrying this TCR beta chain with many counts. TCR beta CDR3 regions were amplified from RNA transcripts. First-round RT-PCR targeting the TCR CDR3 was performed with the HTBI primer set. MiXCR, run by TCRdb on the multiplex PCR reads, gives a single entry per CDR3 protein. The sample contains under 550,000 distinct CDR3 sequences, about 20% of which appear only once. These data are taken from a study of T cells in Graves' hyperthyroidism and ophthalmopathy. The V gene's germline CDR1 is SNHLY and CDR2 FYNNEI. This CDR3 spans 14 amino acids. With V trimmed by 5 bases and J by 5 bases, 6 bases remained unmatched.

This receptor was taken from a man aged 35-49 years with Graves' ophthalmopathy. The chain is built from TRBV2 and TRBJ1-5; 7 bases are shared with TRBD1. The specimen was blood. The chain's CDR3 is CASSSDRPDQPQHF. The CDR3 bases are TGTGCCAGCAGTTCGGACAGGCCAGATCAGCCCCAGCATTTT.